This is a list of T cell receptor beta chains from one sample in a study of CD8+ T cells in alopecia areata. Profiled with immunoSEQ multiplex PCR; TCRdb holds only in-frame clones, not every one. In the table there are around 210,000 clones, roughly three fifths of which are singletons. The sequenced material came from CD8+ T cells sorted from blood. These receptors came from a human donor in good health. Both conserved end residues are part of each CDR3. D genes are given only for firm matches. Only part of the rows carry a size: once, few, many, or a class if the clone is expanded.

D gene: .
J gene: TRBJ1-1
V gene: TRBV10-2
clone size: few
CDR3 DNA: TGCGCCAGCAGCCCACTCGGGACGGATAACACTGAAGCTTTCTTT
CDR3 protein: CASSPLGTDNTEAFF

D gene: .
J gene: TRBJ2-2
V gene: TRBV29-1
clone size: .
CDR3 DNA: TGCAGCGTTGAAGATCCACTCATGAACACCGGGGAGCTGTTTTTT
CDR3 protein: CSVEDPLMNTGELFF

D gene: .
J gene: TRBJ2-1
V gene: TRBV29-1
clone size: few
CDR3 DNA: TGCAGCGTTGAGCCTGTGAGCTCCTACAATGAGCAGTTCTTC
CDR3 protein: CSVEPVSSYNEQFF

D gene: .
J gene: TRBJ2-5
V gene: TRBV28
clone size: few
CDR3 DNA: TGTGCCAGCAGTTTCGGAGAGACCCAGTACTTC
CDR3 protein: CASSFGETQYF

D gene: TRBD1
J gene: TRBJ2-1
V gene: TRBV27
clone size: .
CDR3 DNA: TGTGCCAGCAGTTTACGGGACAGCAATGAGCAGTTCTTC
CDR3 protein: CASSLRDSNEQFF

D gene: .
J gene: TRBJ2-3
V gene: TRBV29-1
clone size: .
CDR3 DNA: TGCAGCGCCCGGGACCGACCCCTGGATACGCAGTATTTT
CDR3 protein: CSARDRPLDTQYF

D gene: .
J gene: TRBJ1-3
V gene: TRBV5-4
clone size: .
CDR3 DNA: TGTGCCAGCAGCTTGGCAGGAATAAACACCATATATTTT
CDR3 protein: CASSLAGINTIYF

D gene: .
J gene: TRBJ2-7
V gene: TRBV27
clone size: .
CDR3 DNA: TGTGCCAGCAGTTTCGGGCAGGGCTACGAGCAGTACTTC
CDR3 protein: CASSFGQGYEQYF

D gene: .
J gene: TRBJ2-7
V gene: TRBV4-1
clone size: once
CDR3 DNA: TGCGCCAGCAGCCCCGACCCTCTTTACGAGCAGTACTTC
CDR3 protein: CASSPDPLYEQYF

D gene: .
J gene: TRBJ2-5
V gene: TRBV15
clone size: few
CDR3 DNA: TGTGCCACCAGCGAGGCCTGGCAAGAGACCCAGTACTTC
CDR3 protein: CATSEAWQETQYF

D gene: TRBD1
J gene: TRBJ1-1
V gene: TRBV4-1
clone size: .
CDR3 DNA: TGCGCCAGCAGCCAAGATCCACAGGGGGATACTGAAGCTTTCTTT
CDR3 protein: CASSQDPQGDTEAFF

D gene: .
J gene: TRBJ1-1
V gene: TRBV29-1
clone size: .
CDR3 DNA: TGCAGCGTGAGGGGGACATCTGAAGCTTTCTTT
CDR3 protein: CSVRGTSEAFF

D gene: .
J gene: TRBJ2-2
V gene: TRBV7-9
clone size: .
CDR3 DNA: TGTGCCAGCAGCTTCGGCGGGGAGCTGTTTTTT
CDR3 protein: CASSFGGELFF

D gene: .
J gene: TRBJ2-7
V gene: TRBV6-5
clone size: .
CDR3 DNA: TGTGCCAGCAGTTGGGGGGGGGCTGGCGAGCAGTACTTC
CDR3 protein: CASSWGGAGEQYF

D gene: .
J gene: TRBJ1-2
V gene: TRBV6-5
clone size: .
CDR3 DNA: TGTGCCAGCTCCTACCGGGGGGACTCGGATGGCTACACCTTC
CDR3 protein: CASSYRGDSDGYTF

D gene: .
J gene: TRBJ2-7
V gene: TRBV5-4
clone size: few
CDR3 DNA: TGTGCCAGCAGCTCCCTCGGTAAGCAGTACTTC
CDR3 protein: CASSSLGKQYF

D gene: .
J gene: TRBJ2-3
V gene: TRBV28
clone size: few
CDR3 DNA: TGTGCCAGCAGTTTATCTTTGGGCACAGATACGCAGTATTTT
CDR3 protein: CASSLSLGTDTQYF

D gene: .
J gene: TRBJ1-1
V gene: TRBV29-1
clone size: .
CDR3 DNA: TGCAGCTATTCAGGGTCGACTGAAGCTTTCTTT
CDR3 protein: CSYSGSTEAFF

D gene: .
J gene: TRBJ2-3
V gene: TRBV29-1
clone size: .
CDR3 DNA: TGCAGCGTTGAAGGGAAGGGGGAAGGGGTCACAGATACGCAGTATTTT
CDR3 protein: CSVEGKGEGVTDTQYF

D gene: TRBD1
J gene: TRBJ1-5
V gene: TRBV9
clone size: .
CDR3 DNA: TGTGCCAGCAGCGTAGCCGGGACAGGGGTTCAGCCCCAGCATTTT
CDR3 protein: CASSVAGTGVQPQHF

D gene: .
J gene: TRBJ2-6
V gene: TRBV30
clone size: once
CDR3 DNA: TGTGCCTGGGGCGCCGGGGCCAACGTCCTGACTTTC
CDR3 protein: CAWGAGANVLTF

D gene: TRBD1
J gene: TRBJ1-2
V gene: TRBV20-1
clone size: .
CDR3 DNA: TGCAGTGCTAGGGACAGGGAAGGCTACACCTTC
CDR3 protein: CSARDREGYTF

D gene: TRBD2
J gene: TRBJ2-7
V gene: TRBV5-1
clone size: .
CDR3 DNA: TGCGCCAGCAGCTTGTGGCGGGGGGCGGACGAGCAGTACTTC
CDR3 protein: CASSLWRGADEQYF

D gene: .
J gene: TRBJ2-1
V gene: TRBV7-2
clone size: .
CDR3 DNA: TGTGCCAGCAGCTTAGATCTCCGAGTCCTTAGCTCCTACAATGAGCAGTTCTTC
CDR3 protein: CASSLDLRVLSSYNEQFF

D gene: TRBD1
J gene: TRBJ2-1
V gene: TRBV9
clone size: few
CDR3 DNA: TGTGCCAGCAGCGTAGGACAGGGGGCAAGGAATGAGCAGTTCTTC
CDR3 protein: CASSVGQGARNEQFF

D gene: .
J gene: TRBJ1-1
V gene: TRBV12-5
clone size: few
CDR3 DNA: TGTGCTAGTGGTTTGGGGAGGAACACTGAAGCTTTCTTT
CDR3 protein: CASGLGRNTEAFF

D gene: .
J gene: TRBJ2-5
V gene: TRBV29-1
clone size: once
CDR3 DNA: TGCAGCGTCCCGGGGGTTACGGGAGAGACCCAGTACTTC
CDR3 protein: CSVPGVTGETQYF

D gene: .
J gene: TRBJ1-1
V gene: TRBV2
clone size: few
CDR3 DNA: TGTGCCAGCATCCCGAGGGCCTTGAACACTGAAGCTTTCTTT
CDR3 protein: CASIPRALNTEAFF

D gene: .
J gene: TRBJ1-1
V gene: TRBV29-1
clone size: few
CDR3 DNA: TGCAGCGTTGAATTGGCAGGAATGAACACTGAAGCTTTCTTT
CDR3 protein: CSVELAGMNTEAFF

D gene: .
J gene: TRBJ2-7
V gene: TRBV13
clone size: .
CDR3 DNA: TGTGCCAGCAGCTTTGGGCAGGGCCCCTACGAGCAGTACTTC
CDR3 protein: CASSFGQGPYEQYF

D gene: .
J gene: TRBJ2-1
V gene: TRBV29-1
clone size: .
CDR3 DNA: TGCAGCGACCGGGACTTTCACCTCAATGAGCAGTTCTTC
CDR3 protein: CSDRDFHLNEQFF

D gene: TRBD2
J gene: TRBJ2-1
V gene: TRBV5-6
clone size: .
CDR3 DNA: TGTGCCAGCAGCTTGGCTACTAGCGGATCCTACAATGAGCAGTTCTTC
CDR3 protein: CASSLATSGSYNEQFF

D gene: TRBD1
J gene: TRBJ2-7
V gene: TRBV29-1
clone size: .
CDR3 DNA: TGCAGCGTTGAAACTACAGGGGGCCATACCTACGAGCAGTACTTC
CDR3 protein: CSVETTGGHTYEQYF

D gene: TRBD2
J gene: TRBJ2-7
V gene: TRBV11-2
clone size: few
CDR3 DNA: TGTGCCAGCAGCTTACTAGCGGGGGGCTCGTACGAGCAGTACTTC
CDR3 protein: CASSLLAGGSYEQYF

D gene: TRBD1
J gene: TRBJ2-7
V gene: TRBV29-1
clone size: .
CDR3 DNA: TGCAGCGCTGGGGAACAGGGGGCGCAAGAGCAGTACTTC
CDR3 protein: CSAGEQGAQEQYF

D gene: .
J gene: TRBJ2-7
V gene: TRBV2
clone size: few
CDR3 DNA: TGTGCCAGCAGTCACGGCGGGTCGAACTACGAGCAGTACTTC
CDR3 protein: CASSHGGSNYEQYF

D gene: .
J gene: TRBJ1-3
V gene: TRBV7-9
clone size: few
CDR3 DNA: TGTGCCAGCAGCGCCGGGACGGGAGGCGAAACCCATTTT
CDR3 protein: CASSAGTGGETHF